The 18 T cell receptor beta chains below come from one sample, sequenced in a study of blood T cell repertoires in COVID-19. Clones were read by immunoSEQ multiplex PCR, and TCRdb kept only the in-frame ones, dropping some. The sample contains approximately 120,000 clones, about 80% of which appear only once. The specimen sequenced was peripheral blood. The receptors were gathered from a man aged 35-49 years with active or convalescent COVID-19.

The CDR3 DNA is TGCGCCAGCAGTGAGGGGCAGACTATTAACACCGGGGAGCTGTTTTTT. Translated, it gives CASSEGQTINTGELFF. The gene calls are TRBV10-2 and TRBJ2-2; D is perhaps TRBD2 (5 bases). This CDR3 has 16 amino acids. The V gene lost 2 bases and the J gene lost 2 bases, with 12 bases spanning the gap. The germline CDR1 and CDR2 sequences are WSHSY and SAAADI.

This clone was counted once. The CDR3 bases are TGTGCCAGCAGTTTATCGGGACAGGGCCTCCTTGGCTATGGCTACACCTTC. This codes for CASSLSGQGLLGYGYTF. The chain recombines TRBV28 with TRBJ1-2, with 9 bases lining up with TRBD1. The V and J ends lost 1 base and 4 bases, in that order; junction bases with no gene match: 10. The CDR3 consists of 17 residues. Germline-derived CDR1 and CDR2 are MDHEN and SYDVKM.

This chain uses TRBV5-4 with TRBJ2-7, with TRBD2 matching 9 bases. V gave up 5 bases and J gave up 5 bases; unmatched junction bases: 8. Germline assignment: CDR1 SGHNT and CDR2 YYREEE (reference sequence). The CDR3 runs to 14 residues. CDR3 loop: CASSPRTSDNEQYF. The CDR3 nucleotides read TGTGCCAGCAGTCCTAGGACTAGCGACAACGAGCAGTACTTC.

This clone occurred a few times. This chain joins TRBV15 and TRBJ1-2, with TRBD1 as a possible D gene (5 bases). CDR1 and CDR2 from the germline V gene are LNHNV and YYDKDF (reference sequence). Trimming took 0 bases from V and 8 from J, leaving 10 bases between them. The CDR3 has 13 residues. CDR3 sequence: CATSRDVKGGYTF. The CDR3 DNA is TGTGCCACCAGCAGAGATGTGAAGGGGGGCTACACCTTC.

V is TRBV6-6 and J is TRBJ1-1, with TRBD1 identical over 7 bases. Germline CDR1 reads MNHNY; CDR2 reads SVGAGI (reference sequence). V lost 2 bases to trimming and J lost 4 bases; unmatched junction nucleotides: 1. The CDR3 is 13 amino acids. Here the CDR3 DNA reads TGTGCCAGCAGTTACCCAGGGGGCACTGAAGCTTTCTTT. Translation: CASSYPGGTEAFF.

The chain carries TRBV24-1 and TRBJ1-1, with unresolved D. The CDR3 runs to 13 residues. Trimming pared 7 bases from V and 5 bases from J, leaving 13 bases between. CDR1 KGHDR and CDR2 SFDVKD come from the germline V gene. This CDR3 is CATSLSPGTEAFF. The CDR3 DNA follows: TGTGCCACCAGCCTCTCCCCGGGAACTGAAGCTTTCTTT.

CDR3 in amino acids: CASSQEGRYNEKLFF. The CDR3, as DNA: TGCGCCAGCAGCCAAGAGGGGAGATATAATGAAAAACTGTTTTTT. The chain employs TRBV4-1 and TRBJ1-4; D not resolved. Germline values: CDR1 MGHRA, CDR2 YSYEKL. V was trimmed by 0 bases and J by 4 bases, leaving 9 bases between them. The CDR3 is made up of 15 amino acids.

The J gene is TRBJ1-4, the V gene TRBV7-2; D is possibly TRBD1 (6 bases). V shed 1 base and J shed 0 bases, with 12 bases lying between them. CDR1 is SGHTA and CDR2 is FQGNSA in the germline V gene. CDR3 size: 17 residues. CDR3: CASSLVVEGATNEKLFF. CDR3 DNA: TGTGCCAGCAGCTTAGTAGTTGAGGGGGCAACTAATGAAAAACTGTTTTTT.

This rearrangement joins TRBV10-3 to TRBJ2-6, with TRBD1 identical over 7 bases. In germline, CDR1 is ENHRY, CDR2 SYGVKD. With 1 base clipped from V and 4 bases from J, the junction kept 7 bases outside the gene matches. This CDR3 is built from 17 residues. The CDR3 region has the DNA TGTGCCATCAGTGAGTTGACAGGGTCCCGCGGGGCCAACGTCCTGACTTTC. Amino acids: CAISELTGSRGANVLTF.

The chain has TRBV6-5 and TRBJ2-3, with 12 bases matching TRBD2. Germline-derived CDR1 and CDR2 are MNHEY and SVGAGI. The CDR3 runs to 16 residues. Unmatched junction bases numbered 4, after V lost 2 bases and J lost 4 bases. The CDR3 DNA reads TGTGCCAGCAGTTACCGGACTAGCGGGGACCCAGATACGCAGTATTTT. This gives the protein CASSYRTSGDPDTQYF.

The V and J genes are TRBV12-3 or TRBV12-4 and TRBJ1-5; TRBD1 matches 7 bases. V lost 3 bases to trimming and J lost 6 bases; unmatched junction nucleotides: 2. CDR3 size: 13 residues. CDR3 coding DNA: TGTGCCAGCAGTTTGGGACAGCTTCAGCCCCAGCATTTT. Translated: CASSLGQLQPQHF.

The CDR3: CASSFRTDNGYTF. CDR3 DNA: TGTGCCAGCAGTTTCCGGACAGACAATGGCTACACCTTC. The gene calls are TRBV12-3 or TRBV12-4 and TRBJ1-2; tentative D call: TRBD1 (6 bases). This CDR3 region has 13 residues. The V gene lost 3 bases and the J gene lost 6 bases, with 11 bases spanning the gap.

J is TRBJ1-1 and V is TRBV6-1; 11 bases are shared with TRBD1. The CDR3 is made up of 15 amino acids. Losses at the gene ends were 3 bases for V and 3 bases for J; bases not matched to a gene: 3. In germline, CDR1 is MNHNS, CDR2 SASEGT. CDR3 protein: CASSEMGQGDTEAFF. In DNA, the CDR3 is TGTGCCAGCAGTGAGATGGGACAGGGGGACACTGAAGCTTTCTTT.

The chain is built from TRBV6-1 and TRBJ1-6; 9 bases line up with TRBD1. Germline CDR1 MNHNS, CDR2 SASEGT. The CDR3 is 16 amino acids. V trimming: 4 bases; J trimming: 10 bases; junction bases outside the gene matches: 11. The CDR3 spells CASSGPGQGRGSPLHF. The CDR3 DNA follows: TGTGCCAGCAGTGGTCCTGGACAGGGGCGCGGCTCACCCCTCCACTTT.

Here the CDR3 reads CASRLEGGNQPQHF. CDR3 in DNA: TGTGCCAGCAGATTAGAGGGGGGCAATCAGCCCCAGCATTTT. V usage is TRBV2 and J usage is TRBJ1-5, with a weak D call TRBD1 (6 bases). Germline CDR1 and CDR2: SNHLY and FYNNEI. This CDR3 spans 14 amino acids. Trimming shortened V by 6 bases and J by 2 bases, and 11 bases separated the two germline ends.

V is TRBV11-1 and J is TRBJ1-6; the match to TRBD1 covers 9 bases. The germline gives CDR1 SGHAT, CDR2 FQDESV (reference sequence). With V trimmed by 5 bases and J by 7 bases, 6 bases remained unmatched. This CDR3 is 15 amino acids long. CDR3: CASSLGDRVNSPLHF. Written as DNA, the CDR3 is TGTGCCAGCAGCCTAGGGGACAGGGTAAATTCACCCCTCCACTTT.

The chain uses TRBV24-1 and TRBJ1-2; TRBD1 might be the D (6 bases). Germline CDR1 is KGHDR and CDR2 is SFDVKD. The CDR3 has 12 residues. V lost 1 base and J 8 bases, leaving 7 bases between the germline ends. This CDR3 is CATSDFRGGYTF. The CDR3 DNA reads as TGTGCCACCAGTGATTTCAGGGGCGGCTACACCTTC.

This clone was counted once. The chain carries TRBV25-1 and TRBJ1-1; D is ambiguous. The CDR3 runs 12 residues. The germline gives CDR1 MGHDK, CDR2 SYGVNS. V lost 8 bases and J lost 1, with 8 bases in between. CDR3 region: CASRVGNTEAFF. In DNA, the CDR3 is TGTGCCAGCCGGGTGGGGAACACTGAAGCTTTCTTT.